In its sample, the clone carrying this TCR beta chain was seen a few times. Its cognate antigen is unknown. This sample was included in a study of T-cell memory formation after mild COVID-19. Study-level points and caveats: For contracting clones, CD4+ ones sat mainly in CM and EM, CD8+ in EMRA. Contracting clones from day 15 to 85 had balanced CD4/CD8; later expanders favoured CD4+. Some SARS-CoV-2-responding clones were already detected in memory before infection.

V lost 4 bases and J lost 11, with 9 bases in between. Per germline, CDR1 SGHTA and CDR2 FQGNSA. CDR3 length equals 12 residues. 5'RACE primed from the constant segment yielded TCR alpha and TCR beta cDNA libraries bearing sample barcodes and UMIs. MiXCR was run by TCRdb on the 5' RACE reads, yielding one entry per CDR3 protein. The sample includes 190,000 or so distinct CDR3 sequences, 20% to 25% of them seen just once. This rearrangement joins TRBV7-2 to TRBJ1-6, with D hard to call. The source is an adult woman who had mild COVID-19 (a few samples of this study predate the infection). Cell type and time point are not known. Sequenced sample: PBMCs or a T cell subset sorted from them (not recorded which). The CDR3 sequence: CASSSPGAPLHF. The CDR3 DNA reads as TGTGCCAGCAGCTCACCCGGGGCACCCCTCCACTTT.